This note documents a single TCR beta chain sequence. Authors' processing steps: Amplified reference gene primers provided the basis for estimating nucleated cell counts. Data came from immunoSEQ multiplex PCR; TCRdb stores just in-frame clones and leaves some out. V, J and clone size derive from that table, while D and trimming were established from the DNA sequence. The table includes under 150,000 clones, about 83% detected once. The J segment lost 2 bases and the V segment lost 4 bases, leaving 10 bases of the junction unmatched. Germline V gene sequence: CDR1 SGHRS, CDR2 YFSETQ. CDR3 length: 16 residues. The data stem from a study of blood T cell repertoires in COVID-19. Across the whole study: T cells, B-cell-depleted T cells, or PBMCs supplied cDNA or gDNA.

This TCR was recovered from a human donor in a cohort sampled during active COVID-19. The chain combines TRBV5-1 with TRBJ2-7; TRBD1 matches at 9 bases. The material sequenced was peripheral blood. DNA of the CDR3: TGCGCCAGCAGCAGAGGGGACAGGGCGAATACCTACGAGCAGTACTTC. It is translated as CASSRGDRANTYEQYF.